This T cell receptor (beta chain) stems from a study of T cell changes during pregnancy in multiple sclerosis. Clones were read by immunoSEQ multiplex PCR, and TCRdb kept only the in-frame ones, dropping some. Of 25,000 to 35,000 clones in the sample, about 92% were seen once. CDR3 length: 13 residues. Looked up from germline, CDR1 is SGHRS and CDR2 is YFSETQ. V lost 3 bases and J 6 bases, leaving 12 bases between the germline ends. The clonotype was recovered from a female donor in good health, enrolled as a control in a pregnancy study. The chain joins TRBV5-1 to TRBJ1-2; weak D call: TRBD1 (6 bases). This sample comprised CD4+ T cells from peripheral blood mononuclear cells, obtained in the second trimester of pregnancy. CDR3 region: CASSSTGLDGYTF. DNA for the CDR3: TGCGCCAGCAGCTCTACAGGGTTGGATGGCTACACCTTC.